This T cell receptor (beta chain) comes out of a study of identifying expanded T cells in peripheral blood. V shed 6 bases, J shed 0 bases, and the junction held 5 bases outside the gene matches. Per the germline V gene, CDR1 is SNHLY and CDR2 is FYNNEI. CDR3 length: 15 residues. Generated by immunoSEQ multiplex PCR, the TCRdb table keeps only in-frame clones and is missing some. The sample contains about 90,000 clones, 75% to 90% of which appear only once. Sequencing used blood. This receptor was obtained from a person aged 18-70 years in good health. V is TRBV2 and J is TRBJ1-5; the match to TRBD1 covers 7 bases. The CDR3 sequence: CASRGDSHSNQPQHF. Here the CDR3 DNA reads TGTGCCAGCAGGGGGGACAGCCATAGCAATCAGCCCCAGCATTTT.